This T cell receptor beta chain came from a study of T cell responses to AZD1222 COVID-19 vaccine. Study-wide results and limits: There were repertoire samples only from the period after the peak T cell response.

Produced via immunoSEQ multiplex PCR; TCRdb's table is partial and in-frame only. The repertoire holds roughly 110,000 clones, with roughly 85% as singletons. As to this clone: Its matching antigen is unknown.

Whether given at about 4 or about 12 weeks, second doses were pooled. The CDR3 is 16 amino acids. V was clipped by 1 base and J by 4 bases; unmatched bases: 7. Per germline, CDR1 LNHDA and CDR2 SQIVND (reference sequence). Sequencing used peripheral blood, obtained 28 days after the second AZD1222 dose. The TCR was taken from an adult who received the AZD1222 COVID-19 vaccine. V and J are TRBV19 and TRBJ2-7; 10 bases line up with TRBD1. CDR3 in amino acids: CASSIAETGGGYEQYF. CDR3 sequence (DNA): TGTGCCAGTAGTATAGCGGAGACAGGGGGCGGTTACGAGCAGTACTTC. The whole variable domain, filled in from reference TRBV19 and TRBJ2-7, reads DGGITQSPKYLFRKEGQNVTLSCEQNLNHDAMYWYRQDPGQGLRLIYYSQIVNDFQKGDIAEGYSVSREKKESFPLTVTSAQKNPTAFYLCASSIAETGGGYEQYFGPGTRLTVT.